These T cell receptor beta chains were read from a single sample in a study of cytomegalovirus exposure and HLA in healthy donors. Sequencing used immunoSEQ multiplex PCR; TCRdb keeps in-frame clones, though not all of them. This table holds over 100,000 clones, roughly 66% found once. The material sequenced was PBMCs. The receptors stem from a man younger than 35 in good health and CMV-seronegative. Both conserved end residues are trimmed from each CDR3. Not every row has a clone size; where given, it reads once, few, many or a size class.

. | 12 | TRBJ1-5 | TRBV7-8 | ASSPTGGRQPQH
. | 11 | TRBJ2-7 | TRBV27 | ASKRTGFYEQY
. | 13 | TRBJ1-1 | TRBV5-6 | ASSLYPGRITEAF
. | 14 | TRBJ2-6 | TRBV18 | ASSPSGIPGANVLT
few | 18 | TRBJ2-1 | TRBV7-8 | ASSLVSLLTSGLSYNEQF
few | 12 | TRBJ2-7 | TRBV6-1 | ASIRRAVSYEQY
. | 12 | TRBJ2-1 | TRBV10-3 | AISEGLGVGEQF
. | 15 | TRBJ2-4 | TRBV30 | AWSRTGGGLAKNIQY
. | 11 | TRBJ1-2 | TRBV30 | AWEGTDFNGYP
. | 12 | TRBJ1-2 | TRBV11-2 | ASSLEQGMGGYT
. | 11 | TRBJ2-1 | TRBV7-2 | ASSQVLANEQF
. | 15 | TRBJ1-2 | TRBV5-1 | ASSLGFSSGQGYGYT
once | 11 | TRBJ2-5 | TRBV7-7 | ASSFIVTETQY
once | 9 | TRBJ2-7 | TRBV28 | ASSLFGEQY
. | 13 | TRBJ2-4 | TRBV11-2 | ASSSRGLTKNIQY
. | 10 | TRBJ1-2 | TRBV28 | ASSLSGYGYT
. | 14 | TRBJ1-1 | TRBV6-5 | ARSYSMLGPYTEAF
few | 15 | TRBJ2-2 | TRBV13 | ASSLRSGGAYTGELF
. | 13 | TRBJ2-7 | TRBV2 | ASSVIIGTGSEQY
. | 11 | TRBJ1-1 | TRBV5-5 | ASSFRQGIEAF
. | 11 | TRBJ1-5 | TRBV18 | ASSPRGSQPQH
. | 12 | TRBJ2-3 | TRBV9 | ASSTRTGTDTQY
. | 15 | TRBJ2-3 | TRBV7-9 | ASSLTTSWGGTDTQY
once | 13 | TRBJ2-5 | TRBV7-3 | ASSLWPGGQETQY
. | 13 | TRBJ2-7 | TRBV29-1 | SVVYDRGRAYEQY
. | 10 | TRBJ1-5 | TRBV6-5 | ASGGGGQPQH
. | 15 | TRBJ2-5 | TRBV28 | ASSFGGASGSRETQY
. | 13 | TRBJ2-7 | TRBV27 | ASSFGLAGVIEQY
. | 9 | TRBJ2-3 | TRBV7-8 | ASSLTDTQY
. | 13 | TRBJ1-1 | TRBV28 | ASSLPGQGNTEAF
. | 13 | TRBJ2-5 | TRBV27 | ASSPSGGLGETQY
. | 13 | TRBJ2-7 | TRBV28 | ASSNPPGLATEQY
few | 14 | TRBJ1-1 | TRBV5-3 | ARSLRGGVPNTEAF
. | 12 | TRBJ1-1 | TRBV5-6 | ASSLVGGREEAF
. | 11 | TRBJ2-5 | TRBV28 | ATEGGGQETQY
. | 18 | TRBJ2-1 | TRBV7-6 | ASSLSGQGRRTGSYNEQF
. | 16 | TRBJ2-4 | TRBV7-9 | ASSPASQGTLAKNIQY
. | 12 | TRBJ1-2 | TRBV28 | ASSLTHRGYGYT
few | 12 | TRBJ2-1 | TRBV4-1 | ASSVIISYNEQF
. | 14 | TRBJ2-3 | TRBV29-1 | SVASASGRDTDTQY
. | 10 | TRBJ2-7 | TRBV5-4 | ASSPVGGEQY
once | 12 | TRBJ2-5 | TRBV28 | ASSSWGRQETQY
. | 14 | TRBJ2-3 | TRBV9 | ASSVETTVYTDAQY
. | 10 | TRBJ2-7 | TRBV6-5 | ARQGHFYEQY
few | 13 | TRBJ1-2 | TRBV9 | ASSVAVRGRDGYT
few | 13 | TRBJ1-5 | TRBV19 | ASSSRRGPGQPQH
few | 13 | TRBJ2-1 | TRBV2 | ASSAGLAGRNEQF
. | 13 | TRBJ2-5 | TRBV25-1 | ASSLAGGPQETQY
few | 11 | TRBJ1-4 | TRBV5-1 | ASSQGTNEKLF